These 20 T cell receptor beta chains share one sample of origin, sequenced in a study of blood T cell repertoires in COVID-19. Sequenced by immunoSEQ multiplex PCR; TCRdb stores in-frame clones only, minus some. Seen here are fewer than 300,000 clones, about 85% observed once, and the top ten hold 0.87%. Input material: peripheral blood. These TCRs come from a human donor with COVID-19, enrolled during active disease. The donor label of this sample is uncertain.

The V gene is TRBV7-3, the J gene TRBJ2-1; possibly TRBD2 for D (5 bases). This CDR3 has 15 amino acids. CDR1 is SGHTA and CDR2 is FQGTGA in the germline V gene. Trimming shortened V by 3 bases and J by 5 bases, and 14 bases separated the two germline ends. Written as DNA, the CDR3 is TGTGCCAGCAGCTTCAGCGGAGACCGGAACAATGAGCAGTTCTTC. It is translated as CASSFSGDRNNEQFF.

The gene calls are TRBV19 and TRBJ1-5, with 7 positions matching TRBD1. Unmatched junction bases numbered 23, after V lost 5 bases and J lost 4 bases. The CDR3 runs to 20 residues. Germline V gives CDR1 LNHDA, CDR2 SQIVND (reference sequence). CDR3 DNA: TGTGCCAGTAGTCTGCCACTGACAGGGATAGGATCGGTGGGGAATCAGCCCCAGCATTTT. Protein sequence: CASSLPLTGIGSVGNQPQHF.

Only a few counts were recorded for this clone. The chain joins TRBV30 to TRBJ2-2; 14 bases line up with TRBD2. The CDR3 covers 16 residues. Germline-derived CDR1 and CDR2 are GTSNPN and SVGIG (reference sequence). Losses at the gene ends were 4 bases for V and 6 bases for J; bases not matched to a gene: 7. The CDR3 DNA reads TGTGCCTGGACCAAAGGGACTAGCGGGAGCGCCGGGGAGCTGTTTTTT. The encoded protein is CAWTKGTSGSAGELFF.

This clone was counted once. The rearrangement joins TRBV11-2 to TRBJ1-2, with TRBD1 identical over 9 bases. After removal of 3 bases from V and 4 bases from J, the junction contained 3 bases not matched to a gene. This CDR3 region has 14 residues. CDR1 and CDR2 (germline): SGHAT, FQNNGV. For the CDR3, the DNA is TGTGCCAGCAGCTTTTGGGGACAGGGCTATGGCTACACCTTC. Its translation is CASSFWGQGYGYTF. The full variable domain, in which reference TRBV11-2 and TRBJ1-2 provide the parts outside the CDR3, is EAGVAQSPRYKIIEKRQSVAFWCNPISGHATLYWYQQILGQGPKLLIQFQNNGVVDDSQLPKDRFSAERLKGVDSTLKIQPAKLEDSAVYLCASSFWGQGYGYTFGSGTRLTVV.

This clone turned up a few times. This chain uses TRBV21-1 with TRBJ1-4; whether TRBD1, the table's D call, matches the DNA was not checked. TRBV21-1 is annotated as a pseudogene. The CDR3 is made up of 18 amino acids. This chain's CDR3 is CAMGGLGQGATTNEKLFF. CDR3 nucleotide sequence: TGTGCCATGGGAGGGTTGGGACAGGGGGCCACGACTAATGAAAAACTGTTTTTT.

The V and J genes are TRBV6-6 and TRBJ1-3, with no clear D. V lost 5 bases and J lost 4, with 9 bases in between. The CDR3 sequence is 13 residues long. CDR1 MNHNY and CDR2 SVGAGI come from the germline V gene (reference sequence). For the CDR3, the DNA is TGTGCCAGCAGTCGGACGGAGGGAAACACCATATATTTT. It specifies CASSRTEGNTIYF.

This clone was recorded only once. V and J are TRBV30 and TRBJ2-6; a possible D gene is TRBD1 (5 bases). The V end was cut by 7 bases, the J end by 0 bases, with 10 bases between. The CDR3 is made up of 14 amino acids. Germline CDR1 GTSNPN, CDR2 SVGIG (reference sequence). The CDR3 sequence is CASTARSGANVLTF. DNA of the CDR3: TGTGCCTCGACAGCCCGCTCTGGGGCCAACGTCCTGACTTTC.

This clone appeared a few times. The V gene is TRBV7-2, the J gene TRBJ2-7; 11 nucleotides agree with TRBD2. This CDR3 is 18 amino acids long. Trimming removed 0 bases from V and 5 bases from J; junction bases left unmatched: 12. Germline values: CDR1 SGHTA, CDR2 FQGNSA. This CDR3 reads CASSLAPATSGSINEQYF. The CDR3 region has the DNA TGTGCCAGCAGCTTAGCCCCTGCCACTAGCGGGAGTATAAACGAGCAGTACTTC.

The CDR3 DNA reads TGTGCCAGCAGTTTCGGGACAGGGACTGAAGCTTTCTTT. It codes for CASSFGTGTEAFF. This sequence joins TRBV28 and TRBJ1-1; 9 positions match TRBD1. The CDR3 length is 13 residues. Trimming took 3 bases from V and 5 from J; bases not matched to a gene: 1. Per germline, CDR1 MDHEN and CDR2 SYDVKM.

This sequence joins TRBV7-3 and TRBJ2-3; TRBD2 matches 10 bases. Germline lookup yields CDR1 SGHTA and CDR2 FQGTGA. The CDR3 has 18 residues. With V trimmed by 5 bases and J by 4 bases, 15 bases remained unmatched. The CDR3 loop reads CASSDRLAGSWAPDTQYF. As DNA, the CDR3 is TGTGCCAGCAGCGACAGACTAGCGGGCTCTTGGGCCCCAGATACGCAGTATTTT.

This rearrangement joins TRBV6-1 to TRBJ1-2; D gene ambiguous. The CDR3 consists of 14 residues. Looked up from germline, CDR1 is MNHNS and CDR2 is SASEGT. Trimming stripped 2 bases from V and 7 bases from J, with 14 bases between. Here the CDR3 reads CASSERTGRSGYTF. As DNA, the CDR3 is TGTGCCAGCAGTGAACGGACTGGGAGGAGTGGCTACACCTTC.

The chain joins TRBV9 to TRBJ1-6; D is undetermined. V was pared by 0 bases and J by 10 bases, with 14 bases between. There are 15 residues in the CDR3. From germline, CDR1 is SGDLS and CDR2 YYNGEE. The CDR3 nucleotides are TGTGCCAGCAGCGTAGGGAGGGCAGATTGGTCACCCCTCCACTTT. Protein: CASSVGRADWSPLHF.

The chain couples TRBV10-1 to TRBJ2-2; weak D call: TRBD1 (5 bases). The V gene lost 3 bases and the J gene lost 1 base, with 6 bases spanning the gap. Germline loops: CDR1 WNHNN, CDR2 SYGVQD (reference sequence). This CDR3 is 14 amino acids long. The chain's CDR3 is CASSEGENTGELFF. For the CDR3, the DNA is TGCGCCAGCAGTGAAGGGGAGAACACCGGGGAGCTGTTTTTT.

This clone has a single count. The chain has TRBV28 and TRBJ1-2, with TRBD1 identical over 12 bases. The germline V gene encodes CDR1 MDHEN and CDR2 SYDVKM. J lost 9 bases, V lost 6 bases, and 14 bases had no gene match. The CDR3 loop spans 16 amino acids. As DNA, the CDR3 is TGTGCCAGCAGCCAACCGGGGACAGGGGGCGCGCCGAGCTACACCTTC. This gives the protein CASSQPGTGGAPSYTF.

The V gene is TRBV7-3, the J gene TRBJ2-5; D gene ambiguous. This CDR3 comprises 13 residues. Germline-derived CDR1 and CDR2 are SGHTA and FQGTGA. Trimming shortened V by 9 bases and J by 4 bases, and 15 bases separated the two germline ends. This chain's CDR3 is CASNRFRGETQYF. CDR3 DNA sequence: TGTGCCAGTAACCGTTTCCGAGGAGAGACCCAGTACTTC.

The chain joins TRBV7-9 to TRBJ1-4, with 8 bases matching TRBD1. Germline V CDR1 and CDR2: SEHNR, FQNEAQ (reference sequence). The CDR3 loop spans 15 amino acids. V trimming: 5 bases; J trimming: 5 bases; junction bases outside the gene matches: 7. The CDR3 here is CASSPGGTGNEKLFF. Here the CDR3 DNA reads TGTGCCAGCAGCCCAGGGGGGACAGGCAATGAAAAACTGTTTTTT. The variable domain in full, completed from reference TRBV7-9 and TRBJ1-4, reads DTGVSQNPRHKITKRGQNVTFRCDPISEHNRLYWYRQTLGQGPEFLTYFQNEAQLEKSRLLSDRFSAERPKGSFSTLEIQRTEQGDSAMYLCASSPGGTGNEKLFFGSGTQLSVL.

This rearrangement joins TRBV20-1 to TRBJ1-2, with a weak D call TRBD1 (5 bases). V was cut by 5 bases and J by 11 bases, with 15 bases left in between. Germline V gives CDR1 DFQATT, CDR2 SNEGSKA (reference sequence). The CDR3 is 11 residues long. CDR3 region: CSAPLNRGYTF. For the CDR3, the DNA is TGCAGTGCTCCACTTAACCGGGGGTACACCTTC.

The chain couples TRBV30 to TRBJ1-5; 9 positions match TRBD1. In germline, CDR1 is GTSNPN, CDR2 SVGIG (reference sequence). Trimming cost V 3 bases and J 5 bases; bases outside gene matches: 14. This CDR3 has 17 residues. DNA for the CDR3: TGTGCCTGGAGCGCCGGGACAGGGTTCCCCTCCGATCAGCCCCAGCATTTT. Protein: CAWSAGTGFPSDQPQHF.

The chain couples TRBV5-8 to TRBJ1-5; D might be TRBD1 (6 bases). Trimming stripped 4 bases from V and 7 bases from J, with 9 bases between. CDR3 length: 12 residues. Germline CDR1 is SGHTS and CDR2 is YDEGEE. CDR3 nucleotides: TGTGCCAGCAGCCACAGGGACCAGCCCCAGCATTTT. It specifies CASSHRDQPQHF.

This clone was detected only once. J is TRBJ2-5 and V is TRBV30; 7 bases map to TRBD2. This CDR3 comprises 12 residues. V shed 6 bases and J 4 bases; nucleotides not matched to a gene: 5. Germline values: CDR1 GTSNPN, CDR2 SVGIG (reference sequence). In DNA form, the CDR3 reads TGTGCCTGCAGCGGGGTAGGAGAGACCCAGTACTTC. It encodes CACSGVGETQYF.